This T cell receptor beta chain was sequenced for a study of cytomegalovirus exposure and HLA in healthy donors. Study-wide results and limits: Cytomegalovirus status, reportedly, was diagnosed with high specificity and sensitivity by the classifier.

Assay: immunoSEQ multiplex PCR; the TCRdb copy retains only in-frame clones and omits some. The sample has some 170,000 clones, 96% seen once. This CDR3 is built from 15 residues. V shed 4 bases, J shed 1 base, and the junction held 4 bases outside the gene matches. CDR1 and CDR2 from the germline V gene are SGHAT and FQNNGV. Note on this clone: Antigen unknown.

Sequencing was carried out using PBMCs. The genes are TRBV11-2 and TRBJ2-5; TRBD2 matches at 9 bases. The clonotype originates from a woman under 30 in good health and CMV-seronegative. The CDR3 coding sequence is TGTGCCAGCAGCTCTAGCGGGACATTCCAAGAGACCCAGTACTTC. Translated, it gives CASSSSGTFQETQYF.